Below, 23 T cell receptor beta chains from the same sample are listed, as sequenced in a study of T-cell reconstitution after alpha-beta-depleted transplantation in children. Unique molecular identifiers were built into the TCRbeta library. TCRdb analysed the PCR reads with MiXCR anew, one entry per CDR3 protein. The sample has roughly 100,000 distinct CDR3 sequences, around 7.8% seen once. This material consisted of PBMCs, taken before TCRalphabeta/CD19-depleted stem cell transplant. These TCRs come from a boy younger than 10 with acute lymphoblastic leukemia, due to receive a stem cell transplant.

This clonotype was counted between two and nine times. The genes are TRBV7-9 and TRBJ2-7, with D possibly matching TRBD2 (6 bases). The germline V gene encodes CDR1 SEHNR and CDR2 FQNEAQ (reference sequence). CDR3 size: 13 residues. Trimming left V 5 bases short and J 6 bases short, with 14 bases between. The CDR3 loop reads CASSPQEGAEQYF. The CDR3 nucleotides are TGTGCCAGCAGCCCCCAGGAGGGAGCCGAGCAGTACTTC. The variable domain in full, with the rest retrieved from reference TRBV7-9 and TRBJ2-7, is DTGVSQNPRHKITKRGQNVTFRCDPISEHNRLYWYRQTLGQGPEFLTYFQNEAQLEKSRLLSDRFSAERPKGSFSTLEIQRTEQGDSAMYLCASSPQEGAEQYFGPGTRLTVT.

This clonotype has a handful of counts. The rearrangement uses TRBV12-3 or TRBV12-4 and TRBJ1-5, with D uncertain. Trimming shortened V by 5 bases and J by 2 bases, and 13 bases separated the two germline ends. The CDR3 extends over 15 amino acids. This CDR3 reads CASSQEFVGNQPQHF. For the CDR3, the DNA is TGTGCCAGCAGTCAGGAATTTGTCGGCAATCAGCCCCAGCATTTT.

The table lists this clonotype with many counts. This chain links TRBV27 with TRBJ1-1; no definite D call. The CDR3 totals 16 residues. From germline, CDR1 is MNHEY and CDR2 SMNVEV (reference sequence). The germline V and J ends were trimmed by 4 bases and 0 bases, with 15 bases remaining between them. This CDR3 reads CASSSFTGPLNTEAFF. For the CDR3, the DNA is TGTGCCAGCAGTTCTTTCACCGGGCCGCTGAACACTGAAGCTTTCTTT.

This clonotype was counted many times. The J gene is TRBJ2-3, the V gene TRBV12-3 or TRBV12-4; the match to TRBD2 covers 7 bases. The J segment lost 0 bases and the V segment lost 6 bases, leaving 6 bases of the junction unmatched. The CDR3 has 15 residues. CDR3 nucleotides: TGTGCCAGCAGCTTCACTAGCGCTAGCACAGATACGCAGTATTTT. It is translated as CASSFTSASTDTQYF.

The V gene is TRBV5-6, the J gene TRBJ2-5; D is unclear. The germline V gene encodes CDR1 SGHDT and CDR2 YYEEEE. Trimming removed 0 bases from V and 1 base from J, with 16 bases in between. The CDR3 is 17 residues long. This CDR3 is CASSLVYKGWGQETQYF. Written as DNA, the CDR3 is TGTGCCAGCAGCTTGGTTTATAAGGGTTGGGGCCAAGAGACCCAGTACTTC.

This clonotype was seen repeatedly, ten times or more. This chain joins TRBV10-3 and TRBJ2-2; D is uncertain. The V end lost 0 bases, the J end lost 9 bases, and 8 bases lay between the germline ends. CDR3 length: 13 amino acids. Germline V gene sequence: CDR1 ENHRY, CDR2 SYGVKD. The CDR3 sequence: CAISESLGRELFF. CDR3 bases: TGTGCCATCAGTGAGTCATTAGGCCGGGAGCTGTTTTTT.

V and J are TRBV5-8 and TRBJ2-1, with TRBD1 identical over 7 bases. CDR1 is SGHTS, CDR2 YDEGEE, per germline. V lost 1 base, J lost 10 bases, and 2 bases stayed unmatched. The CDR3 is made up of 12 amino acids. CDR3 sequence reads: CASSLRGQEQFF. The DNA for the CDR3 is TGTGCCAGCAGCTTGAGGGGACAGGAGCAGTTCTTC.

The J gene is TRBJ2-1, the V gene TRBV6-2 or TRBV6-3; the match to TRBD2 covers 8 bases. The length of the CDR3 is 14 residues. V shed 6 bases and J 7 bases; nucleotides not matched to a gene: 8. The germline V gene encodes CDR1 MNHEY and CDR2 SVGEGT. Written as DNA, the CDR3 is TGTGCCAGCAGGGATAGCGGGGTAGAGAATGAGCAGTTCTTC. This encodes CASRDSGVENEQFF.

Ten or more counts support this clonotype. J is TRBJ2-6 and V is TRBV2; D perhaps matches TRBD1 (5 bases). The germline V gene encodes CDR1 SNHLY and CDR2 FYNNEI. With 2 bases removed from V and 2 bases from J, the gap between germline ends came to 16 bases. CDR3 length: 18 amino acids. CDR3 nucleotide sequence: TGTGCCAGCAGTGAATTTTTAAGGGGATCCACTGGGGCCAACGTCCTGACTTTC. Translation: CASSEFLRGSTGANVLTF. Full variable domain (rest looked up from reference TRBV2 and TRBJ2-6): EPEVTQTPSHQVTQMGQEVILRCVPISNHLYFYWYRQILGQKVEFLVSFYNNEISEKSEIFDDQFSVERPDGSNFTLKIRSTKLEDSAMYFCASSEFLRGSTGANVLTFGAGSRLTVL.

The CDR3 here is CASSKGTSGGPFTDTQYF. The CDR3 DNA follows: TGTGCCAGCAGTAAGGGGACTAGCGGGGGGCCTTTTACAGATACGCAGTATTTT. The chain couples TRBV4-2 to TRBJ2-3; 15 bases are shared with TRBD2. Germline V gene lookup returns CDR1 LGHNA and CDR2 YNFKEQ. V lost 6 bases, J lost 3 bases, and 10 bases stayed unmatched. This CDR3 is 18 amino acids long.

This clonotype was seen ten or more times. The V gene is TRBV5-1, the J gene TRBJ1-2; tentatively, D is TRBD1 (6 bases). V was trimmed by 1 base and J by 7 bases, leaving 20 bases between them. The length of the CDR3 is 16 residues. Germline V gene lookup returns CDR1 SGHRS and CDR2 YFSETQ. In nucleotides, the CDR3 is TGCGCCAGCAGCTTGTACGACGGGACACTATCAAGTGGCTACACCTTC. Protein sequence: CASSLYDGTLSSGYTF.

The sample holds many counts of this clonotype. The chain's CDR3 is CASSEAPGGTGNEQFF. CDR3 nucleotide sequence: TGTGCCAGCAGTGAAGCCCCGGGAGGGACGGGCAATGAGCAGTTCTTC. The J gene is TRBJ2-1, the V gene TRBV2, with 8 nucleotides matching TRBD2. Germline V gives CDR1 SNHLY, CDR2 FYNNEI. V lost 0 bases, J lost 6 bases, and 7 bases stayed unmatched. The CDR3 consists of 16 residues.

This clonotype was seen many times. V is TRBV7-3 and J is TRBJ2-1; tentative D call: TRBD1 (6 bases). This CDR3 is built from 13 residues. The V gene's germline CDR1 is SGHTA and CDR2 FQGTGA. Between the trimmed V and J ends, which lost 1 base and 9 bases, there was a span of 10 bases. CDR3 loop: CASSLRGQGEQFF. For the CDR3, the DNA is TGTGCCAGCAGCTTAAGGGGGCAGGGTGAGCAGTTCTTC.

This clonotype was detected ten times or more. The V gene is TRBV5-1, the J gene TRBJ2-1, with 10 bases matching TRBD1. CDR3 length: 17 residues. The germline CDR1 and CDR2 sequences are SGHRS and YFSETQ. V dropped 4 bases and J dropped 2; count of bases not matched to a gene: 9. The CDR3 nucleotides read TGCGCCAGCAGCCTTAGGACAGGGGGAAATACCTACAATGAGCAGTTCTTC. Residues: CASSLRTGGNTYNEQFF.

This clonotype was found a few times. V is TRBV28 and J is TRBJ1-5, with D unclear. The CDR3 contains 11 residues. V gave up 3 bases and J gave up 7 bases, with 4 bases separating them. Germline assignment: CDR1 MDHEN and CDR2 SYDVKM. The CDR3 DNA follows: TGTGCCAGCAGTTTTTTACAGCCCCAGCATTTT. Its translation: CASSFLQPQHF.

In this sample, this clonotype turned up many times. The rearrangement uses TRBV4-1 and TRBJ2-1; D ambiguous. Germline CDR1 MGHRA, CDR2 YSYEKL. Trimming took 6 bases from V and 4 from J, leaving 4 bases between them. The CDR3 runs 11 residues. The CDR3 loop reads CASRQYNEQFF. The CDR3 DNA reads as TGCGCCAGCAGACAGTACAATGAGCAGTTCTTC.

The chain recombines TRBV3-1 with TRBJ2-7; D gene uncertain. The CDR3 consists of 14 residues. The germline V and J ends were trimmed by 11 bases and 6 bases, with 23 bases remaining between them. Germline CDR1 is LGHDT and CDR2 is YNNKEL (reference sequence). This chain's CDR3 is CASSTSGLFSEQYF. The CDR3 DNA follows: TGTGCCTCCAGCACCTCTGGGCTTTTCTCCGAGCAGTACTTC.

This clonotype showed up just a few times. The chain is built from TRBV7-9 and TRBJ1-2; a possible D gene is TRBD1 (6 bases). The CDR3 length is 13 residues. The V end lost 3 bases, the J end lost 6 bases, and 11 bases lay between the germline ends. Germline V gene data show CDR1 as SEHNR and CDR2 as FQNEAQ (reference sequence). The CDR3 DNA is TGTGCCAGCAGCTTTGGGACATCGGATGGCTACACCTTC. Translated: CASSFGTSDGYTF.

In this sample, this clonotype turned up once. The chain carries TRBV4-2 and TRBJ2-5; D may match TRBD1 or TRBD2 (5 bases each). V was shortened by 4 bases and J by 5 bases, with 17 bases between the two germline ends. Germline lookup yields CDR1 LGHNA and CDR2 YNFKEQ. CDR3 length: 15 residues. This CDR3 is CASSPGPLVGETQYF. The CDR3 DNA follows: TGTGCCAGCAGCCCGGGGCCCCTAGTTGGGGAGACCCAGTACTTC.

Note on this clonotype: A much larger clone differs by one base, so this may be a read error. V gene TRBV12-3 or TRBV12-4 combines with J gene TRBJ1-3; no definite D call. The CDR3 has 15 residues. The CDR3 sequence: CASSFLRVTGNTICF. For the CDR3, the DNA is TGTGCCAGCAGTTTTTTAAGGGTAACTGGAAACACCATATGTTTT.

This clonotype showed up many times. The chain joins TRBV6-5 to TRBJ2-7; 9 bases align to TRBD1. Trimming took 2 bases from V and 5 from J; bases not matched to a gene: 7. The CDR3 spans 15 residues. CDR1 is MNHEY and CDR2 is SVGAGI in the germline V gene. Written as DNA, the CDR3 is TGTGCCAGCAGTTACCGCGGACAGGGGAAACACGAGCAGTACTTC. It codes for CASSYRGQGKHEQYF.

This clonotype has at least ten counts. The chain recombines TRBV12-3 or TRBV12-4 with TRBJ2-7; D might be TRBD2 (7 bases). Trimming took 4 bases from V and 3 from J, leaving 19 bases between them. This CDR3 is built from 16 residues. CDR3 loop: CASSWGASGGHYEQYF. CDR3 DNA: TGTGCCAGCAGTTGGGGGGCTAGCGGCGGCCACTACGAGCAGTACTTC.

This clonotype showed up many times. The gene calls are TRBV6-5 and TRBJ2-1, with 9 bases aligning to TRBD1. Germline-derived CDR1 and CDR2 are MNHEY and SVGAGI. The V gene end was trimmed by 10 bases and the J gene end by 8 bases; junction bases not matched to a gene: 3. The length of the CDR3 is 11 residues. The CDR3 loop reads CATRTGDEQFF. CDR3 nucleotides: TGTGCCACCCGGACAGGGGATGAGCAGTTCTTC.